This T cell receptor (beta chain) was observed in a study of blood T cell repertoires in COVID-19. About the study: The United States, Italy and Spain provided the acute and convalescent COVID-19 samples.

V lost 7 bases to trimming and J lost 4 bases; unmatched junction nucleotides: 3. The CDR3 has 13 residues. CDR1 MNHEY and CDR2 SVGAGI come from the germline V gene. In the authors' methods: Reference gene primer amplification yielded estimated nucleated cell counts. Generated by immunoSEQ multiplex PCR, the TCRdb table keeps only in-frame clones and is missing some. That table supplies the V and J calls and clone size; D and trimming were determined from the DNA. The table records 120,000 or so clones, 79% of them present only once. This chain connects TRBV6-5 to TRBJ1-5; 8 positions match TRBD1. This TCR derives from a man in his forties with active or convalescent COVID-19. Sequences were obtained from peripheral blood. In DNA, the CDR3 is TGTGCCAGCATAGGGACAGGAAATCAGCCCCAGCATTTT. Translated: CASIGTGNQPQHF.